This T cell receptor (beta chain) stems from a study of T-cell memory formation after mild COVID-19. This clonotype has only a few counts. MiXCR was run by TCRdb on the 5' RACE reads, yielding one entry per CDR3 protein. The profile shows roughly 100,000 distinct CDR3 sequences, more than 13% of them singletons. The TCR sequence derives from a man aged 18 to 29 who had mild COVID-19 (a few samples of this study predate the infection). Cell type and time point are not known. Sequencing was performed on PBMCs or a T cell subset sorted from them (not recorded which).

CDR3 coding DNA: TGTGCCAGCAGCTTAACCGGACTCGGGGATACGCAGTATTTT. Translated, it gives CASSLTGLGDTQYF. The chain has TRBV7-8 and TRBJ2-3; D perhaps matches TRBD2 (5 bases). The V and J ends lost 2 bases and 6 bases respectively, with 12 bases between them. Germline loops: CDR1 SGHVS, CDR2 FQNEAQ. This CDR3 is 14 amino acids long.